The sequence of this TCR beta chain was determined in a study of graft-versus-host responses after intestinal transplantation. Overall study context: Each patient got anti-thymocyte globulin induction, then tacrolimus and steroids for approximately three years.

The method was immunoSEQ multiplex PCR; TCRdb's version includes in-frame clones alone and lacks a portion of them. The sample includes approximately 130,000 clones, 85% to 95% of them seen just once. The CDR3 spans 17 residues. The germline V gene encodes CDR1 ENHRY and CDR2 SYGVKD. The ends lost 5 bases at V and 8 bases at J; junction bases unmatched: 15. Of note for this clone: Its antigen remains unidentified.

Sample: unstimulated CD4+ T cells sorted from spleen or lymph node cells, taken before intestinal transplant. The V and J genes are TRBV10-3 and TRBJ2-1; the match to TRBD2 covers 10 bases. This sequence originates from a human donor who received an intestinal transplant. The CDR3 sequence is CAISIAGGSTSGHEQFF. The DNA of the CDR3 is TGTGCCATCAGTATAGCGGGGGGCTCTACCTCTGGGCATGAGCAGTTCTTC.